This entry lists 17 T cell receptor beta chains sequenced from one sample in a study of blood T cell repertoires in COVID-19. Sequencing used immunoSEQ multiplex PCR; TCRdb keeps in-frame clones, though not all of them. The sample includes some 290,000 clones, roughly 86% seen only once; the top ten take more than 9.5%. The sample taken for sequencing was peripheral blood. The receptors here all came from a woman aged 25 to 39 with COVID-19, enrolled during active disease.

The chain's CDR3 is CASSPPDIIVYEQYF. CDR3 coding DNA: TGTGCCAGCAGCCCCCCGGACATTATAGTCTACGAGCAGTACTTC. The chain is built from TRBV28 and TRBJ2-7; TRBD1 might be the D (5 bases). This CDR3 contains 15 residues. Germline CDR1 MDHEN, CDR2 SYDVKM. Trimming shortened V by 6 bases and J by 3 bases, and 18 bases separated the two germline ends.

The rearrangement links TRBV5-1 to TRBJ1-1; possibly TRBD1 for D (5 bases). This CDR3 spans 15 amino acids. Trimming removed 2 bases at V and 5 bases at J, with 16 bases between. The germline CDR1 and CDR2 sequences are SGHRS and YFSETQ. The CDR3: CASSFPGGSRTEAFF. The CDR3 DNA reads as TGCGCCAGCAGCTTTCCCGGGGGGAGTAGGACTGAAGCTTTCTTT.

The gene calls are TRBV28 and TRBJ1-5; D unresolved. Germline values: CDR1 MDHEN, CDR2 SYDVKM. Trimming pared 5 bases from V and 7 bases from J, leaving 18 bases between. This CDR3 region has 15 residues. For the CDR3, the DNA is TGTGCCAGCAGTGCGACAACGGCCACGGGGCAGCCCCAGCATTTT. Translated: CASSATTATGQPQHF.

The V call is TRBV18, the J call TRBJ1-1, with 7 bases that match TRBD1. CDR1 and CDR2 from the germline V gene are KGHSH and LQKENI. V shed 1 base, J shed 1 base, and the junction held 12 bases outside the gene matches. The CDR3 spans 18 residues. This chain's CDR3 is CASSPRFGTAYTNTEAFF. CDR3 nucleotide sequence: TGTGCCAGCTCACCACGCTTCGGGACAGCTTATACGAACACTGAAGCTTTCTTT.

The chain carries TRBV2 and TRBJ2-7; 7 bases agree with TRBD2. The ends lost 6 bases at V and 2 bases at J; junction bases unmatched: 10. The CDR3 has 15 residues. CDR1 is SNHLY and CDR2 is FYNNEI in the germline V gene. The CDR3 is CASRGSTSVPYEQYF. The CDR3 DNA follows: TGTGCCAGCAGGGGGAGTACTAGCGTCCCCTACGAGCAGTACTTC. The whole variable domain, filled in from reference TRBV2 and TRBJ2-7, reads EPEVTQTPSHQVTQMGQEVILRCVPISNHLYFYWYRQILGQKVEFLVSFYNNEISEKSEIFDDQFSVERPDGSNFTLKIRSTKLEDSAMYFCASRGSTSVPYEQYFGPGTRLTVT.

The chain combines TRBV27 with TRBJ2-3, with TRBD1 as a possible D gene (6 bases). The CDR3 has 13 residues. Deletions cut 4 bases from V and 7 bases from J, with 12 bases between. Germline loops: CDR1 MNHEY, CDR2 SMNVEV (reference sequence). The CDR3 protein is CASSSYREYTQYF. The CDR3 DNA is TGTGCCAGCAGTTCCTACAGGGAATATACGCAGTATTTT.

The V and J genes are TRBV28 and TRBJ1-3, with D unclear. The germline V gene has CDR1 MDHEN and CDR2 SYDVKM. The length of the CDR3 is 15 residues. Trimming pared 2 bases from V and 0 bases from J, leaving 8 bases between. This chain's CDR3 is CASSLMGYSGNTIYF. The CDR3 coding sequence is TGTGCCAGCAGTTTAATGGGCTACTCTGGAAACACCATATATTTT.

The V call is TRBV5-1, the J call TRBJ1-1; possible D gene TRBD1, 5 bases. Per the germline V gene, CDR1 is SGHRS and CDR2 is YFSETQ. Deletions cut 1 base from V and 7 bases from J, with 17 bases between. The CDR3 runs 15 residues. The CDR3 DNA reads TGCGCCAGCAGCTTGTTGGGACGGGAGAAGAGTGAAGCTTTCTTT. Its protein product is CASSLLGREKSEAFF.

This clone was observed once. V is TRBV5-1 and J is TRBJ2-3, with 7 bases lining up with TRBD2. J gave up 0 bases and V 5 bases, and 6 bases lay outside the gene matches. The germline V gene encodes CDR1 SGHRS and CDR2 YFSETQ. The CDR3 spans 15 residues. The CDR3 loop is CASRPLAASTDTQYF. The CDR3 DNA reads TGCGCCAGCAGACCCCTAGCGGCTAGCACAGATACGCAGTATTTT.

The J gene is TRBJ1-4, the V gene TRBV27; D gene ambiguous. Trimming pared 6 bases from V and 7 bases from J, leaving 15 bases between. Per the germline V gene, CDR1 is MNHEY and CDR2 is SMNVEV (reference sequence). The CDR3 length is 14 residues. The CDR3 sequence: CASSTAGLGEKLFF. The CDR3 DNA sequence: TGTGCCAGCAGCACAGCTGGGCTTGGTGAAAAACTGTTTTTT.

This chain joins TRBV5-1 and TRBJ1-2; weak D call: TRBD1 (5 bases). The CDR3 covers 15 residues. CDR1 SGHRS and CDR2 YFSETQ come from the germline V gene. Trimming took 2 bases from V and 4 from J, leaving 15 bases between them. The DNA for the CDR3 is TGCGCCAGCAGCTTTGGGGGGTCGGGATTCTATGGCTACACCTTC. Translated, it gives CASSFGGSGFYGYTF.

In this sample, this clone turned up a few times. The rearrangement links TRBV7-9 to TRBJ2-3; D may be TRBD1 (6 bases). V was clipped by 5 bases and J by 2 bases, with 17 bases between them. The germline CDR1 and CDR2 sequences are SEHNR and FQNEAQ (reference sequence). The CDR3 contains 16 residues. In DNA form, the CDR3 reads TGTGCCAGCAGCCTAGGACCGGGACATAACACAGATACGCAGTATTTT. Translated, it gives CASSLGPGHNTDTQYF.

The chain combines TRBV5-1 with TRBJ1-2; D is uncertain. Germline CDR1 is SGHRS and CDR2 is YFSETQ. The CDR3 totals 13 residues. Trimming removed 0 bases at V and 6 bases at J, with 9 bases between. The CDR3 loop reads CASSLGPRDGYTF. The CDR3 DNA reads as TGCGCCAGCAGCTTGGGCCCTCGGGATGGCTACACCTTC.

The chain employs TRBV2 and TRBJ2-1, with no clear D. The length of the CDR3 is 13 residues. Germline V gene data show CDR1 as SNHLY and CDR2 as FYNNEI. V gave up 8 bases and J gave up 0 bases, with 8 bases separating them. In DNA form, the CDR3 reads TGTGCCAGCGATGGTAGCTCCTACAATGAGCAGTTCTTC. Translated, it gives CASDGSSYNEQFF.

This sequence joins TRBV19 and TRBJ2-3; no firm D call. The CDR3 contains 13 residues. The germline V gene encodes CDR1 LNHDA and CDR2 SQIVND (reference sequence). V was clipped by 7 bases and J by 0 bases, with 8 bases between them. The CDR3 DNA reads TGTGCCAGTATGGCGGCTAGCACAGATACGCAGTATTTT. This translates into CASMAASTDTQYF.

The CDR3 DNA follows: TGTGCCAGCAGTTTAGGGGGAGGGTCGGGTAATTCACCCCTCCACTTT. The encoded protein is CASSLGGGSGNSPLHF. The chain combines TRBV28 with TRBJ1-6; D may be TRBD1 (5 bases). Germline V CDR1 and CDR2: MDHEN, SYDVKM. V was cut by 2 bases and J by 6 bases, with 14 bases left in between. The CDR3 totals 16 residues.

The chain combines TRBV5-4 with TRBJ2-2, with TRBD1 as a possible D gene (6 bases). Deletions cut 0 bases from V and 3 bases from J, with 9 bases between. CDR1 is SGHNT and CDR2 is YYREEE in the germline V gene (reference sequence). The CDR3 spans 15 residues. CDR3 sequence: CASSLGQAYTGELFF. DNA of the CDR3: TGTGCCAGCAGCTTGGGACAGGCTTACACCGGGGAGCTGTTTTTT.